This is a list of T cell receptor beta chains from one sample in a study of cytomegalovirus exposure and HLA in healthy donors. Sequenced by immunoSEQ multiplex PCR; TCRdb stores in-frame clones only, minus some. Counted here are over 65,000 clones, roughly 80% occurring once; the ten biggest clones make up around an eighth. Sample: PBMCs. The receptors shown here come from a human donor in good health. Each CDR3 is given with its conserved first and last residue. A D gene is named only where the DNA matches it firmly. Rows may omit the clone size; those that give it use once, few, many or a size class.

>TRBV5-6|14|-|TRBJ2-5|-
CASSPSRGRETQYF
TGTGCCAGCAGCCCCTCCAGGGGTCGGGAGACCCAGTACTTC
>TRBV19|13|-|TRBJ1-2|-
CASSPRPNYGYTF
TGTGCCAGTAGTCCTAGGCCTAACTATGGCTACACCTTC
>TRBV7-9|14|-|TRBJ2-2|-
CASSLVTNTGELFF
TGTGCCAGCAGCTTAGTCACGAACACCGGGGAGCTGTTTTTT
>TRBV15|13|-|TRBJ1-3|-
CATNMGGTDTIHF
TGTGCCACCAATATGGGGGGAACGGACACCATACATTTT
>TRBV29-1|14|-|TRBJ2-7|TRBD1
CSVEGQGSSYEQYF
TGCAGCGTTGAAGGACAGGGGAGCTCCTACGAGCAGTACTTC
>TRBV7-9|17|-|TRBJ1-3|-
CASSLSSGAVSGNTIYF
TGTGCCAGCAGCTTATCGTCAGGGGCGGTCTCTGGAAACACCATATATTTT
>TRBV27|17|-|TRBJ2-7|TRBD1
CASSLVTAEGQFYEQYF
TGTGCCAGCAGTTTAGTTACCGCCGAGGGACAGTTCTACGAGCAGTACTTC
>TRBV7-9|13|-|TRBJ1-1|-
CASSPEGGAEAFF
TGTGCCAGCAGCCCCGAGGGGGGGGCTGAAGCTTTCTTT
>TRBV28|16|-|TRBJ2-5|TRBD1
CASSSATRTGSQTQYF
TGTGCCAGCAGTTCCGCAACTCGGACAGGTAGCCAGACCCAGTACTTC
>TRBV30|14|-|TRBJ2-5|TRBD2
CAWSHKRGGQTQYF
TGTGCCTGGTCCCACAAGCGGGGGGGCCAGACCCAGTACTTC
>TRBV2|14|few|TRBJ1-5|-
CASSEGRGSQPQHF
TGTGCCAGCAGTGAAGGCCGAGGGAGTCAGCCCCAGCATTTT
>TRBV7-9|16|-|TRBJ1-2|TRBD1
CASSGQGAIDSSGYTF
TGTGCCAGCAGCGGACAGGGGGCCATTGACTCGAGTGGCTACACCTTC
>TRBV11-2|15|-|TRBJ1-1|-
CASSQQGGALAVAFF
TGTGCCAGCAGCCAGCAAGGGGGGGCGCTGGCTGTTGCTTTCTTT
>TRBV4-1|18|-|TRBJ2-1|-
CASSLRGGTSSSYNEQFF
TGCGCCAGCAGCCTAAGGGGAGGAACGTCGTCCTCCTACAATGAGCAGTTCTTC
>TRBV19|13|once|TRBJ1-1|-
CASSLKPDTEAFF
TGTGCCAGTAGTCTGAAGCCTGACACTGAAGCTTTCTTT
>TRBV9|17|few|TRBJ2-5|TRBD1
CASSVAPHTGGTETQYF
TGTGCCAGCAGCGTAGCTCCGCATACAGGGGGCACAGAGACCCAGTACTTC
>TRBV30|15|-|TRBJ2-1|-
CAWSREGLLRGLIFF
TGTGCCTGGAGTCGAGAAGGACTCTTACGCGGGTTAATCTTCTTC
>TRBV30|12|-|TRBJ2-7|-
CAWRGTGYEQYF
TGTGCCTGGAGGGGAACAGGGTACGAGCAGTACTTC
>TRBV4-3|15|-|TRBJ2-7|TRBD2
CASSQAGTSYSEQYF
TGCGCCAGCAGCCAAGCCGGGACTAGCTACTCGGAGCAGTACTTC
>TRBV15|15|-|TRBJ2-1|TRBD1
CATSSGTVSYNEQFF
TGTGCCACCAGCAGTGGGACAGTCTCCTACAATGAGCAGTTCTTC
>TRBV21-1|14|-|TRBJ1-1|-
CASETRDRGWEAFF
TGTGCCAGCGAAACCCGGGACAGGGGTTGGGAAGCTTTCTTT
>TRBV7-9|14|-|TRBJ1-4|-
CASSLGQYNEKLFF
TGTGCCAGCAGCTTAGGACAATACAATGAAAAACTGTTTTTT
>TRBV4-3|14|-|TRBJ1-4|-
CASSQAAGQEKLFF
TGCGCCAGCAGCCAAGCCGCAGGGCAGGAAAAACTGTTTTTT
>TRBV11-2|12|-|TRBJ2-7|TRBD2
CASSLGRGVQYF
TGTGCCAGCAGCTTAGGGCGGGGGGTGCAGTACTTC
>TRBV19|15|-|TRBJ2-1|-
CASSIDEAGWDEQFF
TGTGCCAGTAGTATAGACGAGGCAGGGTGGGATGAGCAGTTCTTC
>TRBV6-1|14|-|TRBJ1-1|-
CASSVNGESTEAFF
TGTGCCAGCAGTGTAAATGGGGAGAGCACTGAAGCTTTCTTT
>TRBV21-1|12|once|TRBJ1-1|-
CAASGGYPEAFF
TGTGCCGCCAGCGGGGGTTACCCTGAAGCTTTCTTT
>TRBV12-5|16|-|TRBJ2-5|-
CASGLGSRPNQETQYF
TGTGCTAGTGGTTTGGGTTCGCGTCCGAACCAAGAGACCCAGTACTTC
>TRBV29-1|14|-|TRBJ1-6|-
CSVEEGTSGSPLHF
TGCAGCGTTGAAGAAGGGACTTCGGGATCACCCCTCCACTTT
>TRBV4-1|15|-|TRBJ1-1|-
CASSQNWGGPPKAFF
TGCGCCAGCAGCCAAAATTGGGGGGGCCCCCCTAAAGCTTTCTTT
>TRBV2|13|few|TRBJ2-3|TRBD2
CASLSGGTDTQYF
TGTGCCAGCCTAAGCGGGGGGACAGATACGCAGTATTTT
>TRBV5-1|19|-|TRBJ2-1|TRBD2
CASSPRRGLAGGRPYEQFF
TGCGCCAGCAGCCCACGGAGAGGGCTAGCGGGGGGGCGTCCGTATGAGCAGTTCTTC
>TRBV5-1|16|-|TRBJ2-3|TRBD2
CASSYNSGGMGDTQYF
TGCGCCAGCAGCTACAACAGCGGGGGGATGGGAGATACGCAGTATTTT
>TRBV5-1|18|-|TRBJ2-5|TRBD2
CASSFGLLAGGREETQYF
TGCGCCAGCAGCTTTGGTTTGCTAGCGGGGGGAAGAGAAGAGACCCAGTACTTC
>TRBV28|17|-|TRBJ1-4|-
CASSLLPSSATNEKLFF
TGTGCCAGCAGCCTGCTCCCTAGCTCCGCAACTAATGAAAAACTGTTTTTT
>TRBV6-5|16|few|TRBJ2-1|TRBD2
CASSYGAGSSYNEQFF
TGTGCCAGCAGTTATGGAGCGGGGAGCTCCTACAATGAGCAGTTCTTC
>TRBV11-2|13|-|TRBJ1-2|TRBD1
CASSLGTGYGYPF
TGTGCCAGCAGCCTAGGGACAGGTTACGGCTACCCCTTC
>TRBV4-1|16|few|TRBJ1-4|-
CASSHFSGASNEKLFF
TGCGCCAGCAGCCATTTCTCAGGGGCTAGTAATGAAAAACTGTTTTTT
>TRBV2|15|-|TRBJ2-2|TRBD1
CASSGTGANTGELFF
TGTGCCAGCAGTGGGACAGGGGCGAACACCGGGGAGCTGTTTTTT
>TRBV11-2|14|-|TRBJ2-5|-
CASSSVAGRQTQYF
TGTGCCAGCAGCTCCGTCGCAGGGCGGCAGACCCAGTACTTC
>TRBV9|15|-|TRBJ2-3|-
CASNKGAGLTDTQYF
TGTGCCAGCAACAAGGGAGCAGGACTCACAGATACGCAGTATTTT
>TRBV7-9|15|-|TRBJ1-1|TRBD1
CASSSLGQGDSEAFF
TGTGCCAGCAGCAGCCTGGGGCAGGGGGACTCTGAAGCTTTCTTT
>TRBV5-5|13|-|TRBJ2-1|-
CASSLGTYDEQFF
TGTGCCAGCAGCTTGGGGACTTACGATGAGCAGTTCTTC
>TRBV27|14|once|TRBJ1-5|-
CASSPSTGYQPQHF
TGTGCCAGCAGTCCCTCGACAGGCTATCAGCCCCAGCATTTT
>TRBV6-5|14|-|TRBJ1-2|-
CASSRVGRGYGYTF
TGTGCCAGCAGCAGAGTTGGGAGAGGCTATGGCTACACCTTC
>TRBV6-5|14|once|TRBJ2-7|TRBD1
CASSYSDRGYEQYF
TGTGCCAGCAGTTACTCGGACAGGGGCTACGAGCAGTACTTC
>TRBV5-5|17|-|TRBJ1-2|-
CASSQPGGQQTNYGYTF
TGTGCCAGCAGCCAACCCGGCGGCCAACAAACGAACTATGGCTACACCTTC
>TRBV2|14|few|TRBJ1-1|-
CASSEWAANTEAFF
TGTGCCAGCAGTGAATGGGCTGCGAACACTGAAGCTTTCTTT
>TRBV30|13|few|TRBJ1-1|-
CAWRRSGNTEAFF
TGTGCCTGGAGGCGATCGGGTAACACTGAAGCTTTCTTT
>TRBV2|17|-|TRBJ2-1|-
CASSDPGASSSYNEQFF
TGTGCCAGCAGTGACCCTGGGGCAAGTAGCTCCTACAATGAGCAGTTCTTC
>TRBV27|14|-|TRBJ2-1|TRBD1
CASRPGGSYNEQFF
TGTGCCAGCAGGCCAGGGGGCTCCTACAATGAGCAGTTCTTC
>TRBV5-1|13|-|TRBJ2-7|-
CASSFTGSYEQYF
TGCGCCAGCAGCTTCACCGGTTCCTACGAGCAGTACTTC
>TRBV6-5|15|-|TRBJ2-3|TRBD2
CASSTASGAADTQYF
TGTGCCAGCAGTACGGCCAGCGGGGCAGCAGATACGCAGTATTTT
>TRBV10-3|15|-|TRBJ2-7|TRBD2
CAISGTSGGFYEQYF
TGTGCCATCAGTGGGACTAGCGGGGGATTCTACGAGCAGTACTTC
>TRBV19|15|-|TRBJ1-1|TRBD1
CASSRGQGANTEAFF
TGTGCCAGTAGTCGAGGACAGGGGGCGAACACTGAAGCTTTCTTT
>TRBV5-1|13|-|TRBJ1-1|-
CASSLERNTEAFF
TGCGCCAGCAGCTTAGAGAGGAACACTGAAGCTTTCTTT
>TRBV29-1|14|-|TRBJ2-1|-
CSVPTVSSYNEQFF
TGCAGCGTACCGACAGTGAGCTCCTACAATGAGCAGTTCTTC